This paragraph reports one T cell receptor beta chain. Its antigen is undetermined. Using constant-segment primers, 5'RACE produced TCR alpha and TCR beta cDNA libraries carrying sample barcodes and UMIs. TCRdb independently ran MiXCR on the 5' RACE reads; one entry per CDR3 protein. Of some 120,000 distinct CDR3 sequences in the sample, 17% were seen once. V was clipped by 3 bases and J by 10 bases; unmatched bases: 13. The CDR3 consists of 14 residues. In germline, CDR1 is DFQATT, CDR2 SNEGSKA (reference sequence). This sample is part of a study of T-cell memory formation after mild COVID-19. Study results and limitations: Researchers could not confirm that second-wave clones peaking on day 37 targeted SARS-CoV-2. CD4+ contracting clones lay mainly in CM and EM, CD8+ ones in EMRA. Prior to infection, memory already included some responding clones, suggesting cross-reactive memory joined.

Specimen: PBMCs or a T cell subset sorted from them (not recorded which). The chain combines TRBV20-1 with TRBJ2-7, with TRBD1 identical over 9 bases. This clonotype was sampled from a man aged 18 to 30 who had mild COVID-19 (a few samples of this study predate the infection). Cell type and time point are not known. CDR3 sequence reads: CSARAGTGWEQQYF. CDR3 nucleotides: TGCAGTGCTAGGGCCGGGACAGGGTGGGAACAACAGTACTTC.